A selection of T cell receptor beta chains follows, all from one sample in a study of T-cell memory formation after mild COVID-19. TCRdb reanalysed the 5' RACE reads using MiXCR and keeps one entry per CDR3 protein. The sample contains roughly 110,000 distinct CDR3 sequences, about 18% of which appear only once. Sequenced sample: PBMCs or a T cell subset sorted from them (not recorded which). These receptors were collected from an adult woman who had mild COVID-19 (a few samples of this study predate the infection). Cell type and time point are not known. Each CDR3 is given without its conserved first and last residue. Fields, in order: V gene, J gene, D gene, CDR3 protein. A D gene is named only where the DNA matches it firmly.

>TRBV10-3|TRBJ1-2|TRBD1
AISEPGQTEGYT
>TRBV25-1|TRBJ2-7|NA
ASSESVDSTYEQY
>TRBV7-6|TRBJ2-5|TRBD2
ASSSLGGDQETQY
>TRBV5-1|TRBJ2-5|NA
ASSFRYAQETQY
>TRBV12-3/TRBV12-4|TRBJ2-2|NA
ASSLERGTNTGELF
>TRBV5-1|TRBJ1-4|NA
ASSLLGQPVEKLF
>TRBV5-1|TRBJ2-6|NA
ASSQTVSGANVLT
>TRBV4-3|TRBJ2-7|TRBD1
ASSHSGTGSAYEQY
>TRBV12-3/TRBV12-4|TRBJ2-7|TRBD2
ASSFALGRLAAYEQY
>TRBV18|TRBJ2-3|NA
ASSPLVGGVADTQY
>TRBV27|TRBJ2-3|NA
AISPQDYTDTQY
>TRBV5-1|TRBJ2-5|TRBD1
ASSSSDRAVPETQY
>TRBV3-1|TRBJ1-5|NA
ASSQESAGGNQPQH
>TRBV5-4|TRBJ1-1|TRBD1
ASSLEQGDLGTEAF
>TRBV25-1|TRBJ1-4|NA
ASSELRGREKLF
>TRBV12-3/TRBV12-4|TRBJ2-1|TRBD1
ASSPQGASSYNEQF
>TRBV7-9|TRBJ2-2|NA
ASSLTVSDTGELF
>TRBV4-1|TRBJ1-2|NA
ASSQVGNYGYT
>TRBV9|TRBJ2-7|NA
ASTVGTAPSYEQY
>TRBV24-1|TRBJ1-1|NA
ATIWGTEAF
>TRBV2|TRBJ1-1|NA
ASSEGVSGTEAF
>TRBV27|TRBJ2-7|NA
ARGGPVLLEQY
>TRBV12-3/TRBV12-4|TRBJ2-1|TRBD1
ASTPGTGYF
>TRBV15|TRBJ2-3|TRBD2
ATSPRGGDTDTQY
>TRBV11-1|TRBJ2-7|TRBD1
ASSPPGQGDGEQY
>TRBV20-1|TRBJ1-5|NA
SAQDGDSNQPQH
>TRBV12-3/TRBV12-4|TRBJ2-1|NA
ASSLVSASYNEQF